The source of this T cell receptor beta chain is a study of shared clonotypes between healthy human individuals. The data were produced by immunoSEQ multiplex PCR, yet TCRdb's version contains in-frame clones alone and is incomplete. The data contain roughly 2,300,000 clones, about nine tenths of them singletons. V was clipped by 6 bases and J by 6 bases, with 14 bases between them. CDR1 and CDR2 (germline): WSHSY, SAAADI. The CDR3 covers 14 residues. Donors, healthy HIV-negative adults, lacked recent acute infections or vaccinations. Material: naive CD4+ T cells from PBMCs. The subset is: CD45RA+ positively selected. The chain couples TRBV10-2 to TRBJ2-2, with a tentative D call TRBD2 (6 bases). The sequence was collected from a man between 18 and 35 years old in good health. Some clones in this sample may be carry-over from other donors' samples. The CDR3, as DNA: TGCGCCAGCAGAGAGGGCGGGACGGCCGGGGAGCTGTTTTTT. Translation: CASREGGTAGELFF.